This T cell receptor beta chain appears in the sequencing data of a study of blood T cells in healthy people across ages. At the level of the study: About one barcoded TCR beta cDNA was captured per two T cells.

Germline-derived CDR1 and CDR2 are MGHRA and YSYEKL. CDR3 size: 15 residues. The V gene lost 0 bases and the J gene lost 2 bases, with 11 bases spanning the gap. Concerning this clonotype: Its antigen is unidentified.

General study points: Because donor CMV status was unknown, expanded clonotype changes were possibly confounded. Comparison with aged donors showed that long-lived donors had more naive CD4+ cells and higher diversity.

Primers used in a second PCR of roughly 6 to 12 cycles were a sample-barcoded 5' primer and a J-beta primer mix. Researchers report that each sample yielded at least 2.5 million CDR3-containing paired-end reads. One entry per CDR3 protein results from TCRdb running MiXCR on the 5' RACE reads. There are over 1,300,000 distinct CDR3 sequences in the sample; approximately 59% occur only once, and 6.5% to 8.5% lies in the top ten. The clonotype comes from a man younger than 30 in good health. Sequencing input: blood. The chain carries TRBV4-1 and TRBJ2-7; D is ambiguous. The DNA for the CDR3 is TGCGCCAGCAGCCAAGAAGGAAGACAACCCTACGAGCAGTACTTC. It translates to CASSQEGRQPYEQYF.